This is a list of T cell receptor beta chains from one sample in a study of blood T cell repertoires in COVID-19. Data came from immunoSEQ multiplex PCR; TCRdb stores just in-frame clones and leaves some out. The repertoire consists of under 250,000 clones, with roughly 86% occurring once and the leading ten covering roughly an eighth. The specimen was peripheral blood. The receptors stem from a man older than 75 with acute or convalescent COVID-19. Each CDR3 is given with its conserved first and last residue. The order of the fields is J gene, clone size, V gene, D gene, CDR3 DNA, CDR3 protein. D genes are given only for firm matches. The listing skips clone size in some rows; elsewhere it reads once, few, many or a size class.

j_call: TRBJ2-3; clone_size: -; v_call: TRBV27; d_call: -; cdr3_nt: TGTGCCAGCAGTACCCCAGTCACAGATACGCAGTATTTT; cdr3_aa: CASSTPVTDTQYF
j_call: TRBJ1-3; clone_size: -; v_call: TRBV28; d_call: -; cdr3_nt: TGTGCCAGCGCGAACCCCGCGGGCACCATATATTTT; cdr3_aa: CASANPAGTIYF
j_call: TRBJ1-1; clone_size: -; v_call: TRBV2; d_call: TRBD1; cdr3_nt: TGTGCCAGCAGTGCGGGACAGGGGGCTGAAGCTTTCTTT; cdr3_aa: CASSAGQGAEAFF
j_call: TRBJ1-1; clone_size: few; v_call: TRBV19; d_call: -; cdr3_nt: TGTGCCAGTAGTTACCGGGACACTGGGCCTGGAGCTTTCTTT; cdr3_aa: CASSYRDTGPGAFF
j_call: TRBJ2-1; clone_size: -; v_call: TRBV19; d_call: TRBD2; cdr3_nt: TGTGCCAGTAGTGCCTCGACTAGCGGGAGGGGAAATGAGCAGTTCTTC; cdr3_aa: CASSASTSGRGNEQFF
j_call: TRBJ2-5; clone_size: -; v_call: TRBV9; d_call: TRBD2; cdr3_nt: TGTGCCAGCAGCGTATGGGGGGGACGGGGAGAGACCCAGTACTTC; cdr3_aa: CASSVWGGRGETQYF
j_call: TRBJ2-7; clone_size: -; v_call: TRBV7-2; d_call: -; cdr3_nt: TGTGCCAGCAGCCCTGGCGACAGGCGGACCTACGAGCAGTACTTC; cdr3_aa: CASSPGDRRTYEQYF
j_call: TRBJ1-6; clone_size: -; v_call: TRBV4-3; d_call: -; cdr3_nt: TGCGCCAGCAGCCAAGGGGGGGAGGGCAAATTCACCCTCCACTTT; cdr3_aa: CASSQGGEGKFTLHF
j_call: TRBJ2-5; clone_size: -; v_call: TRBV7-9; d_call: TRBD2; cdr3_nt: TGTGCCAGCAGCTTAACTAGCGGGCAAGAGACCCAGTACTTC; cdr3_aa: CASSLTSGQETQYF
j_call: TRBJ1-2; clone_size: -; v_call: TRBV13; d_call: TRBD1; cdr3_nt: TGTGCCAGCTCCATGGCGACAGGGGGCCTTCAAAACTATGGCTACACCTTC; cdr3_aa: CASSMATGGLQNYGYTF
j_call: TRBJ1-5; clone_size: -; v_call: TRBV12-3/TRBV12-4; d_call: -; cdr3_nt: TGTGCCAGCACCGCCTATAGCAATCAGCCCCAGCATTTT; cdr3_aa: CASTAYSNQPQHF
j_call: TRBJ1-2; clone_size: -; v_call: TRBV9; d_call: TRBD1; cdr3_nt: TGTGCCAGCACCCAGACAGGGGGAAGTGGCTACACCTTC; cdr3_aa: CASTQTGGSGYTF
j_call: TRBJ2-4; clone_size: -; v_call: TRBV28; d_call: -; cdr3_nt: TGTGCCAGCAGTGGTATAGGGGGTGTAGCCAAAAACATTCAGTACTTC; cdr3_aa: CASSGIGGVAKNIQYF
j_call: TRBJ1-1; clone_size: -; v_call: TRBV9; d_call: TRBD1; cdr3_nt: TGTGCCAGCAGCCCCCAAGGACAGGGAAGGACTGAAGCTTTCTTT; cdr3_aa: CASSPQGQGRTEAFF
j_call: TRBJ1-2; clone_size: -; v_call: TRBV2; d_call: -; cdr3_nt: TGTGCCAGCAGTGAAGGCGGGGCGGGGGCGTATGGCTACACCTTC; cdr3_aa: CASSEGGAGAYGYTF
j_call: TRBJ1-2; clone_size: -; v_call: TRBV7-9; d_call: -; cdr3_nt: TGTGCCAGCAGCCCTGCGGGAGGGGCCGGAGGAGGCTACACCTTC; cdr3_aa: CASSPAGGAGGGYTF
j_call: TRBJ1-2; clone_size: once; v_call: TRBV4-1; d_call: TRBD1; cdr3_nt: TGCGCCAGCAGCCCACAGGGGAACTATGGCTACACCTTC; cdr3_aa: CASSPQGNYGYTF
j_call: TRBJ2-1; clone_size: -; v_call: TRBV19; d_call: -; cdr3_nt: TGTGCCAGTAGCCTCCCCCGAGGGCTTAACAATGAGCAGTTCTTC; cdr3_aa: CASSLPRGLNNEQFF
j_call: TRBJ2-1; clone_size: -; v_call: TRBV5-1; d_call: TRBD1; cdr3_nt: TGCGCCAGCAGGCCGACAGGGAGTGAGCAGTTCTTC; cdr3_aa: CASRPTGSEQFF
j_call: TRBJ2-1; clone_size: once; v_call: TRBV2; d_call: TRBD2; cdr3_nt: TGTGCCAGCAGACGCGGGAGGGCCGAATCATACAATGAGCAGTTCTTC; cdr3_aa: CASRRGRAESYNEQFF
j_call: TRBJ1-2; clone_size: -; v_call: TRBV11-2; d_call: -; cdr3_nt: TGTGCCAGCAGCTTAGGGTTCCGGGAAGGGTTTGGCTACACCTTC; cdr3_aa: CASSLGFREGFGYTF
j_call: TRBJ1-3; clone_size: -; v_call: TRBV18; d_call: -; cdr3_nt: TGTGCCAGCTTATCAGGGGTCGGAAACACCATATATTTT; cdr3_aa: CASLSGVGNTIYF
j_call: TRBJ1-2; clone_size: -; v_call: TRBV4-3; d_call: TRBD1; cdr3_nt: TGCGCCAGCAGCCACGCCTGGACAGGAGCTAACTATGGCTACACCTTC; cdr3_aa: CASSHAWTGANYGYTF
j_call: TRBJ2-7; clone_size: -; v_call: TRBV7-2; d_call: -; cdr3_nt: TGTGCCAGCAGCCCGAGCGGACGCTCCTACGAGCAGTACTTC; cdr3_aa: CASSPSGRSYEQYF
j_call: TRBJ1-2; clone_size: -; v_call: TRBV7-9; d_call: -; cdr3_nt: TGTGCCAGCAGCACTGACAGGTGGAATGGCTACACCTTC; cdr3_aa: CASSTDRWNGYTF
j_call: TRBJ2-1; clone_size: -; v_call: TRBV21-1; d_call: -; cdr3_nt: TGTGCCAGCAGCAAAGCGCTTTGGGACCTAGCGGGAGGGGACATGGTGAAGTTCTTC; cdr3_aa: CASSKALWDLAGGDMVKFF
j_call: TRBJ2-1; clone_size: -; v_call: TRBV7-8; d_call: -; cdr3_nt: TGTGCCAGCAGCTTAGCGGAGGAGGGTTTTGAGCAGTTCTTC; cdr3_aa: CASSLAEEGFEQFF
j_call: TRBJ1-6; clone_size: -; v_call: TRBV9; d_call: -; cdr3_nt: TGTGCCAGCAGCGTGCGAGGGGCCCCGGTGGGAGGCCTCCACTTT; cdr3_aa: CASSVRGAPVGGLHF
j_call: TRBJ2-6; clone_size: -; v_call: TRBV9; d_call: TRBD1; cdr3_nt: TGTGCCAGCAGCGATCGGACAGGGGACTACTCTGGGGCCAACGTCCTGACTTTC; cdr3_aa: CASSDRTGDYSGANVLTF
j_call: TRBJ2-3; clone_size: -; v_call: TRBV5-1; d_call: -; cdr3_nt: TGCGCCAGCAGCTCGGAGCTGCGTACGCAGTATTTT; cdr3_aa: CASSSELRTQYF
j_call: TRBJ1-2; clone_size: -; v_call: TRBV12-3/TRBV12-4; d_call: -; cdr3_nt: TGTGCCAGCAGTTTCACCGGGGATGGCTACACCTTC; cdr3_aa: CASSFTGDGYTF
j_call: TRBJ2-3; clone_size: -; v_call: TRBV2; d_call: -; cdr3_nt: TGTGCCACAACCGAAACGACTACTAGCACAGATACGCAGTATTTT; cdr3_aa: CATTETTTSTDTQYF
j_call: TRBJ2-5; clone_size: -; v_call: TRBV6-6; d_call: -; cdr3_nt: TGTGCCAGCAGTTACCCCGGCCAGGGGTCAGAGACCCAGTACTTC; cdr3_aa: CASSYPGQGSETQYF
j_call: TRBJ2-1; clone_size: -; v_call: TRBV4-1; d_call: TRBD2; cdr3_nt: TGCGCCAGCAGCCAAGATAGGGGCGGGAGTTACAATGAGCAGTTCTTC; cdr3_aa: CASSQDRGGSYNEQFF
j_call: TRBJ2-7; clone_size: -; v_call: TRBV5-4; d_call: -; cdr3_nt: TGTGCCAGCAGCTCGCAGGGGACGAAATCCTACGAGCAGTACTTC; cdr3_aa: CASSSQGTKSYEQYF
j_call: TRBJ2-7; clone_size: -; v_call: TRBV5-1; d_call: TRBD1; cdr3_nt: TGCGCCAGCAGCTTGAGGCCCGGACAGGGCATGGATGAGCAGTACTTC; cdr3_aa: CASSLRPGQGMDEQYF
j_call: TRBJ1-2; clone_size: -; v_call: TRBV29-1; d_call: TRBD1; cdr3_nt: TGCAGCGTTGTGTACAGGGGAGGCTATGGCTACACCTTC; cdr3_aa: CSVVYRGGYGYTF
j_call: TRBJ1-5; clone_size: -; v_call: TRBV28; d_call: TRBD1; cdr3_nt: TGTGCCAGCAGTTTTCCGGGACAGGGGAATCAGCCCCAGCATTTT; cdr3_aa: CASSFPGQGNQPQHF
j_call: TRBJ1-3; clone_size: -; v_call: TRBV2; d_call: TRBD1; cdr3_nt: TGTGCCAGCAGGGGGACAGCTGGAAACACCATATATTTT; cdr3_aa: CASRGTAGNTIYF
j_call: TRBJ2-4; clone_size: -; v_call: TRBV2; d_call: -; cdr3_nt: TGTGCCAGCAGCCTCACTCTGGACAACTCCCAGTACTTC; cdr3_aa: CASSLTLDNSQYF
j_call: TRBJ1-1; clone_size: few; v_call: TRBV14; d_call: TRBD1; cdr3_nt: TGTGCCAGCAGTCTCGGACAGGACTTAATCTTGAACACTGAAGCTTTCTTT; cdr3_aa: CASSLGQDLILNTEAFF
j_call: TRBJ2-2; clone_size: -; v_call: TRBV6-1; d_call: -; cdr3_nt: TGTGCCAGCAGTGAACTTACTAACACCGGGGAGCTGTTTTTT; cdr3_aa: CASSELTNTGELFF
j_call: TRBJ2-7; clone_size: -; v_call: TRBV4-2; d_call: TRBD1; cdr3_nt: TGTGCCAGCAGCCAAGATGCGGACAGGGGGAAGCAGTACTTC; cdr3_aa: CASSQDADRGKQYF
j_call: TRBJ2-1; clone_size: once; v_call: TRBV27; d_call: TRBD2; cdr3_nt: TGTGCCAGCAGTCTTCGGACTAGCGGGAGTGTGGGGAATGAGCAGTTCTTC; cdr3_aa: CASSLRTSGSVGNEQFF
j_call: TRBJ1-2; clone_size: -; v_call: TRBV28; d_call: -; cdr3_nt: TGTGCCAGCAGCCTACCCCTTCAGGACTATGGCTACACCTTC; cdr3_aa: CASSLPLQDYGYTF
j_call: TRBJ1-2; clone_size: -; v_call: TRBV21-1; d_call: -; cdr3_nt: TGTGCCAGCAGCCAGGGATACCTTTTCTATGGCTACACCTTC; cdr3_aa: CASSQGYLFYGYTF
j_call: TRBJ2-3; clone_size: -; v_call: TRBV18; d_call: -; cdr3_nt: TGTGCCAGCTCACCACCGAGCGCAGATACGCAGTATTTT; cdr3_aa: CASSPPSADTQYF
j_call: TRBJ1-1; clone_size: few; v_call: TRBV9; d_call: -; cdr3_nt: TGTGCCAGCCTTTACCTAGGGGCAGGGAACACTGAAGCTTTCTTT; cdr3_aa: CASLYLGAGNTEAFF
j_call: TRBJ2-3; clone_size: once; v_call: TRBV2; d_call: -; cdr3_nt: TGTGCCAGCAGTGAACGGGGAATGGGGACAGATACGCAGTATTTT; cdr3_aa: CASSERGMGTDTQYF
j_call: TRBJ2-2; clone_size: once; v_call: TRBV10-3; d_call: TRBD2; cdr3_nt: TGTGCCATCAGACGCTTTTCGGGGGGTCGGGTGAACACCGGGGAGCTGTTTTTT; cdr3_aa: CAIRRFSGGRVNTGELFF
j_call: TRBJ1-4; clone_size: -; v_call: TRBV2; d_call: -; cdr3_nt: TGTGCCAGCAGCCGCAGAGGTAATGAAAAACTGTTTTTT; cdr3_aa: CASSRRGNEKLFF
j_call: TRBJ2-1; clone_size: once; v_call: TRBV6-6; d_call: TRBD1; cdr3_nt: TGTGCCAGTTTGACCGGGACAGGACACAATGAGCAGTTCTTC; cdr3_aa: CASLTGTGHNEQFF
j_call: TRBJ2-1; clone_size: -; v_call: TRBV6-6; d_call: TRBD2; cdr3_nt: TGTGCCAGCAGGCCCCGAGGGGAGGGTAACCAGTTCTTC; cdr3_aa: CASRPRGEGNQFF
j_call: TRBJ2-1; clone_size: -; v_call: TRBV6-5; d_call: TRBD2; cdr3_nt: TGTGCCAGCAGTTACGGGACTAGCGGGATCGGGCAGAGGTTCTTC; cdr3_aa: CASSYGTSGIGQRFF
j_call: TRBJ2-3; clone_size: -; v_call: TRBV28; d_call: TRBD1; cdr3_nt: TGTGCCAGCAGTCCCACACAGGGGGTGGGCACAGATACGCAGTATTTT; cdr3_aa: CASSPTQGVGTDTQYF